This record covers a single T cell receptor (beta chain). The data are from a study of CD8 T cells in Susac syndrome. Reverse transcription of roughly 0.5 to 1 ug RNA used random hexamers. TCRdb recomputed calls from the immunoSEQ multiplex PCR reads with MiXCR, one row per CDR3 protein. The sample holds roughly 120,000 distinct CDR3 sequences, 90% to 95% seen once. V lost 2 bases and J lost 2; bases outside the gene matches: 4. The CDR3 length is 15 residues. The germline CDR1 and CDR2 sequences are SGHRS and YFSETQ. This clonotype was obtained from a human donor with multiple sclerosis. Material: CD4+ T cells from PBMCs. V and J are TRBV5-1 and TRBJ1-5; 7 positions agree with TRBD1. CDR3 DNA sequence: TGCGCCAGCAGCTTTGAGGGGGCCCGCAATCAGCCCCAGCATTTT. It codes for CASSFEGARNQPQHF.